Listed here are 23 T cell receptor beta chains from one sample, sequenced in a study of control samples from healthy donors and cancer patients. Only in-frame clones appear in the TCRdb table, and some are missing; sequencing was by immunoSEQ multiplex PCR. The sample has 130,000 or so clones, 94% seen once. Material: blood. The receptors come from a man between 35 and 55 years old in good health.

The chain employs TRBV18 and TRBJ1-1, with D uncertain. V was trimmed by 0 bases and J by 1 base, leaving 6 bases between them. CDR3 size: 14 residues. Germline assignment: CDR1 KGHSH and CDR2 LQKENI. CDR3: CASSPPSRNTEAFF. Written as DNA, the CDR3 is TGTGCCAGCTCACCACCATCGAGGAACACTGAAGCTTTCTTT.

The chain is built from TRBV6-5 and TRBJ1-5; 11 bases line up with TRBD1. J was trimmed by 4 bases and V by 6 bases; bases with no gene match: 5. CDR3 length equals 15 residues. Germline V CDR1 and CDR2: MNHEY, SVGAGI. CDR3 bases: TGTGCCAGCAGCCGGGGACAGGGGGTAAATCAGCCCCAGCATTTT. Translated: CASSRGQGVNQPQHF.

The chain carries TRBV4-3 and TRBJ2-3; 9 bases fit TRBD2. CDR1 is LGHNA, CDR2 YSLEER, per germline. V dropped 0 bases and J dropped 3; count of bases not matched to a gene: 7. The CDR3 has 17 residues. The CDR3 DNA sequence: TGCGCCAGCAGCCAAGACGCGGGGGGGCTACTGACAGATACGCAGTATTTT. Translated: CASSQDAGGLLTDTQYF.

V is TRBV7-2 and J is TRBJ2-7, with TRBD1 matching over 12 bases. The CDR3 totals 15 residues. Germline V CDR1 and CDR2: SGHTA, FQGNSA. The trim removed 3 bases at V and 5 bases at J, leaving 5 bases unmatched. The CDR3 is CASSFRDRGLHEQYF. CDR3 DNA sequence: TGTGCCAGCAGCTTCCGGGACAGGGGGCTCCACGAGCAGTACTTC.

J is TRBJ2-2 and V is TRBV7-9, with D unclear. This CDR3 region has 11 residues. Germline V gene lookup returns CDR1 SEHNR and CDR2 FQNEAQ (reference sequence). Trimming pared 1 base from V and 9 bases from J, leaving 3 bases between. DNA for the CDR3: TGTGCCAGCAGCTTAGGCTGGGAGCTGTTTTTT. Translating gives CASSLGWELFF.

The chain uses TRBV12-3 or TRBV12-4 and TRBJ2-7; D is ambiguous. The CDR3 has 12 amino acids. The V and J ends lost 4 bases and 3 bases respectively, with 7 bases between them. The CDR3 reads CASSSPFYEQYF. CDR3 nucleotides: TGTGCCAGCAGTTCCCCCTTCTACGAGCAGTACTTC.

This clone is a singleton in its sample. This chain joins TRBV6-5 and TRBJ2-3, with 9 nucleotides matching TRBD2. The CDR3 loop spans 16 amino acids. The V segment lost 4 bases and the J segment 1 base; nucleotides outside the gene matches: 6. Germline V gene sequence: CDR1 MNHEY, CDR2 SVGAGI. The CDR3 DNA follows: TGTGCCAGCAGTTGGTTCTTAGCGGGGGGCACAGATACGCAGTATTTT. Amino acid sequence: CASSWFLAGGTDTQYF.

This clone appeared once. This chain uses TRBV5-1 with TRBJ2-7; 9 bases are shared with TRBD2. V lost 0 bases and J lost 5; bases outside the gene matches: 3. Germline CDR1 is SGHRS and CDR2 is YFSETQ. This CDR3 has 14 amino acids. The CDR3 bases are TGCGCCAGCAGCTTGGACGGCGGGAGGGACGAGCAGTACTTC. It is translated as CASSLDGGRDEQYF.

The chain couples TRBV18 to TRBJ1-1, with a possible D match to TRBD1 (5 bases). The V gene's germline CDR1 is KGHSH and CDR2 LQKENI. This CDR3 contains 14 residues. The ends were cut back, 2 bases at V and 5 bases at J, with 12 bases in the middle. The CDR3 spells CASSPAGGGTEAFF. The CDR3 DNA is TGTGCCAGCTCACCAGCCGGGGGGGGGACTGAAGCTTTCTTT.

This sequence joins TRBV30 and TRBJ2-5; D remains ambiguous. Germline CDR1 and CDR2: GTSNPN and SVGIG (reference sequence). Trimming removed 0 bases from V and 5 bases from J, with 16 bases in between. The CDR3 has 15 residues. The CDR3 DNA reads as TGTGCCTGGAGTGTTGGGTTTGGGGTGCTGGAGACCCAGTACTTC. This codes for CAWSVGFGVLETQYF.

This rearrangement joins TRBV6-5 to TRBJ1-6; no firm D call. Germline assignment: CDR1 MNHEY and CDR2 SVGAGI. Trimming took 7 bases from V and 7 from J, leaving 8 bases between them. The CDR3 loop spans 12 amino acids. CDR3 sequence reads: CASTSSNSPLHF. CDR3 sequence (DNA): TGTGCCAGCACTAGCAGCAATTCACCCCTCCACTTT.

This clone was seen just once. The J gene is TRBJ2-2, the V gene TRBV7-9; 9 bases are a match to TRBD1. The CDR3 loop spans 15 amino acids. V trimming: 5 bases; J trimming: 1 base; junction bases outside the gene matches: 2. CDR1 and CDR2 (germline): SEHNR, FQNEAQ (reference sequence). The CDR3 DNA sequence: TGTGCCAGCAGCCCGGGACAGGGGAACACCGGGGAGCTGTTTTTT. It is translated as CASSPGQGNTGELFF.

The rearrangement joins TRBV19 to TRBJ2-1; the match to TRBD1 covers 7 bases. With V trimmed by 6 bases and J by 0 bases, 8 bases remained unmatched. Germline V lookup: CDR1 LNHDA, CDR2 SQIVND (reference sequence). This CDR3 region has 16 residues. Here the CDR3 reads CASSATTGFSYNEQFF. CDR3 nucleotides: TGTGCCAGTAGCGCCACGACAGGGTTCTCCTACAATGAGCAGTTCTTC.

This chain connects TRBV15 to TRBJ1-2; D unresolved. The CDR3 consists of 12 residues. V dropped 0 bases and J dropped 1 base, with 0 bases sitting between them. Germline CDR1 is LNHNV and CDR2 is YYDKDF (reference sequence). CDR3 protein: CATSRDNYGYTF. In DNA, the CDR3 is TGTGCCACCAGCAGAGATAACTATGGCTACACCTTC.

The V gene is TRBV28, the J gene TRBJ2-7, with TRBD2 identical over 7 bases. The CDR3 has 16 residues. In germline, CDR1 is MDHEN, CDR2 SYDVKM. V was pared by 6 bases and J by 4 bases, with 15 bases of the junction left unmatched. This CDR3 is CASSPRFGGSKYEQYF. Here the CDR3 DNA reads TGTGCCAGCAGCCCCCGATTTGGCGGGAGTAAATACGAGCAGTACTTC.

The rearrangement uses TRBV28 and TRBJ1-1; D gene uncertain. Deletions cut 6 bases from V and 2 bases from J, with 7 bases between. The CDR3 has 12 residues. The germline V gene has CDR1 MDHEN and CDR2 SYDVKM. This chain's CDR3 is CASRGDNTEAFF. Written as DNA, the CDR3 is TGTGCCAGCAGAGGTGACAACACTGAAGCTTTCTTT.

This clone was seen more than once but under ten times. This chain links TRBV5-4 with TRBJ1-2; 9 bases map to TRBD1. Looked up from germline, CDR1 is SGHNT and CDR2 is YYREEE (reference sequence). The junction had 3 bases not matched to a gene; V was cut back by 4 bases and J by 5 bases. This CDR3 has 13 residues. This CDR3 reads CASSRTGEYGYTF. In DNA form, the CDR3 reads TGTGCCAGCAGCAGGACAGGGGAGTATGGCTACACCTTC.

The V gene is TRBV5-4, the J gene TRBJ2-7, with TRBD2 matching over 8 bases. V lost 3 bases, J lost 2 bases, and 7 bases stayed unmatched. The length of the CDR3 is 15 residues. The germline CDR1 and CDR2 sequences are SGHNT and YYREEE (reference sequence). CDR3 amino acids: CASSSERGLAYEQYF. CDR3 in DNA: TGTGCCAGCAGCTCAGAGCGGGGGCTCGCCTACGAGCAGTACTTC.

The rearrangement uses TRBV28 and TRBJ1-5; D not certain. Germline V gene sequence: CDR1 MDHEN, CDR2 SYDVKM. The CDR3 is made up of 14 amino acids. V gave up 4 bases and J gave up 1 base, with 8 bases separating them. The CDR3, as DNA: TGTGCCAGCAGTTCATCTGGGAGCAATCAGCCCCAGCATTTT. It encodes CASSSSGSNQPQHF.

V is TRBV2 and J is TRBJ1-2; the D gene is possibly TRBD1 (5 bases). The CDR3 is made up of 16 amino acids. The V gene lost 1 base and the J gene lost 6 bases, with 18 bases spanning the gap. Looked up from germline, CDR1 is SNHLY and CDR2 is FYNNEI. The DNA for the CDR3 is TGTGCCAGCAGTGAAGAGGCCCCAGGGATAGGGCATGGCTACACCTTC. It yields the protein CASSEEAPGIGHGYTF.

The chain uses TRBV5-4 and TRBJ1-1; TRBD1 might be the D (5 bases). Trimming pared 4 bases from V and 0 bases from J, leaving 13 bases between. CDR1 is SGHNT and CDR2 is YYREEE in the germline V gene (reference sequence). CDR3 length equals 15 residues. For the CDR3, the DNA is TGTGCCAGCAGCAAGGGGACGGTCATGAACACTGAAGCTTTCTTT. It specifies CASSKGTVMNTEAFF. Looking up the rest from reference TRBV5-4 and TRBJ1-1 gives the full variable domain: ETGVTQSPTHLIKTRGQQVTLRCSSQSGHNTVSWYQQALGQGPQFIFQYYREEENGRGNFPPRFSGLQFPNYSSELNVNALELDDSALYLCASSKGTVMNTEAFFGQGTRLTVV.

The chain is built from TRBV5-8 and TRBJ1-2, with D uncertain. Germline V gene data show CDR1 as SGHTS and CDR2 as YDEGEE. V gave up 5 bases and J gave up 0 bases, with 17 bases separating them. There are 16 residues in the CDR3. The CDR3 DNA follows: TGTGCCAGCAGATATATTATGGGTTTAGCTAACTATGGCTACACCTTC. Its protein product is CASRYIMGLANYGYTF. Full variable domain (outside the CDR3, taken from reference TRBV5-8 and TRBJ1-2): EAGVTQSPTHLIKTRGQQATLRCSPISGHTSVYWYQQALGLGLQFLLWYDEGEERNRGNFPPRFSGRQFPNYSSELNVNALELEDSALYLCASRYIMGLANYGYTFGSGTRLTVV.

This chain connects TRBV15 to TRBJ1-5, with 7 positions matching TRBD1. After removal of 3 bases from V and 4 bases from J, the junction contained 12 bases not matched to a gene. Germline V gene data show CDR1 as LNHNV and CDR2 as YYDKDF (reference sequence). CDR3 length: 17 amino acids. The CDR3 DNA reads as TGTGCCACCAGCAGGGACAGGACAGTTGCGAGTAATCAGCCCCAGCATTTT. It is translated as CATSRDRTVASNQPQHF.